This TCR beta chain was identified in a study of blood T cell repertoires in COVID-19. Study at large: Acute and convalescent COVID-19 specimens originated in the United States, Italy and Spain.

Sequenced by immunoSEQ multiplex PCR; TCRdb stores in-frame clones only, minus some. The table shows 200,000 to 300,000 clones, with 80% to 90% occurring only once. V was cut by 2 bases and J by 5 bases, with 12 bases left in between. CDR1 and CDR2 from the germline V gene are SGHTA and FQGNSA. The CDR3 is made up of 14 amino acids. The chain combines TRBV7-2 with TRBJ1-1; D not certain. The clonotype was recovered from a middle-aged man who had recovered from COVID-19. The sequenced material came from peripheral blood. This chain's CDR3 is CASSLLGRETEAFF. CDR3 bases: TGTGCCAGCAGCTTATTAGGGAGAGAAACTGAAGCTTTCTTT.